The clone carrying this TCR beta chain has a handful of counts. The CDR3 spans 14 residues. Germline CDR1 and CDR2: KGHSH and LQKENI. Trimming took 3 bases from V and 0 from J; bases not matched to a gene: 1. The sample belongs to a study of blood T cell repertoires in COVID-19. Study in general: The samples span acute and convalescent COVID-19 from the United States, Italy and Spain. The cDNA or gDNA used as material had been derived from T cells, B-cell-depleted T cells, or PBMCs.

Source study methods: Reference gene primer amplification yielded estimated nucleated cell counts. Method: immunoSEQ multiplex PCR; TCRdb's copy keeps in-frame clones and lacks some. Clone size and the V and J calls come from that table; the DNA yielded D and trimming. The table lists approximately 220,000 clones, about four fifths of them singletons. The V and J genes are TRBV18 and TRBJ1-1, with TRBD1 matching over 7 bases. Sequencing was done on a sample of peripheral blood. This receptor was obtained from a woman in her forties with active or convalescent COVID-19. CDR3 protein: CASSPDRMNTEAFF. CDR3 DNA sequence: TGTGCCAGCTCACCGGACAGGATGAACACTGAAGCTTTCTTT.